The T cell receptor beta chain under discussion was sequenced for a study of shared clonotypes between healthy human individuals. Study-wide points: Deeper or shallower sequencing was expected to change how clonotypes are shared among donors. Naive CD4 clonotypes overlapped across several donors at approximately 5.5%. Against clonotypes common to all four donors, non-shared ones had lower generation probabilities.

Of note for this clone: The target antigen is unknown.

V lost 6 bases to trimming and J lost 0 bases, with 19 bases between them. Germline assignment: CDR1 MDHEN and CDR2 SYDVKM. The CDR3 length is 17 residues. This table comes from immunoSEQ multiplex PCR, and its TCRdb copy is limited to in-frame clones, with some not included. The table records roughly 2.2 million clones, 92% of them present only once. The V gene is TRBV28, the J gene TRBJ2-3; D is perhaps TRBD1 (6 bases). Sequences were obtained from naive CD4+ T cells from PBMCs. Subset reported: CD45RA+ positively selected. This receptor was taken from a man between 18 and 35 years old in good health. Some clones in this sample may be carry-over from other donors' samples. The CDR3 loop reads CASSSSGVGLSTDTQYF. As DNA, the CDR3 is TGTGCCAGCAGCAGTTCAGGGGTTGGCTTAAGCACAGATACGCAGTATTTT.